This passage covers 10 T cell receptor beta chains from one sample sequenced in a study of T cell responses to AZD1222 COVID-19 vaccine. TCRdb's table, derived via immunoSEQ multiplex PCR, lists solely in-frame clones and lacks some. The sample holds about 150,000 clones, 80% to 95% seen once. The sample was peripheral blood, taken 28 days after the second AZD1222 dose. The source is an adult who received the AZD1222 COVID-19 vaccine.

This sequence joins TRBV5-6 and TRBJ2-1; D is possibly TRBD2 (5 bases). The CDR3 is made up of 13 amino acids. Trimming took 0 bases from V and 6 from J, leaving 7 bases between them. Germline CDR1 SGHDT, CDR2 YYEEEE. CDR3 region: CASSLGTFNEQFF. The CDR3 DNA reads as TGTGCCAGCAGCTTGGGGACTTTCAATGAGCAGTTCTTC.

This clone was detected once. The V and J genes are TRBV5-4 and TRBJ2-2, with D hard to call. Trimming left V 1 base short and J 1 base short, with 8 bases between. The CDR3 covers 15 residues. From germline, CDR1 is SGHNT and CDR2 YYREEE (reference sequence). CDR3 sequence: CASSLWTGNTGELFF. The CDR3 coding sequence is TGTGCCAGCAGCTTGTGGACGGGGAACACCGGGGAGCTGTTTTTT.

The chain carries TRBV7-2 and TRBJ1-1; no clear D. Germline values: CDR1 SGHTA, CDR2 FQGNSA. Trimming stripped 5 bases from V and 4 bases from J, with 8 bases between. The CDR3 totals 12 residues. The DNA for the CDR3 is TGTGCCAGCAGCCTCACGGGCACTGAAGCTTTCTTT. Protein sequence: CASSLTGTEAFF.

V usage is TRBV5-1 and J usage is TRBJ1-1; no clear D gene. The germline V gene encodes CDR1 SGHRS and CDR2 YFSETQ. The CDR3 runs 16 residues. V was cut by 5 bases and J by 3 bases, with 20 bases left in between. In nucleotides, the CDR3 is TGCGCCAGCAGTTTCGTCGGAGGGAGTGTTCACACTGAAGCTTTCTTT. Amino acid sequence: CASSFVGGSVHTEAFF.

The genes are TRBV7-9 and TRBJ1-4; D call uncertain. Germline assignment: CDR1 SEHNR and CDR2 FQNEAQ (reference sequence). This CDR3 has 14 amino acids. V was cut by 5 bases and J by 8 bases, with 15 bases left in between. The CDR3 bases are TGTGCCAGCAGCGTTATGGGCAAGCACGAAAAACTGTTTTTT. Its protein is CASSVMGKHEKLFF.

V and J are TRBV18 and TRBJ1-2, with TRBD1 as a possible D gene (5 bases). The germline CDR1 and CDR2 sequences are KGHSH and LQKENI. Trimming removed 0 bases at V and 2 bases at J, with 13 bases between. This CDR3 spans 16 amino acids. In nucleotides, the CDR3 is TGTGCCAGCTCACCACCTTACGGGGCGGAAAACTATGGCTACACCTTC. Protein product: CASSPPYGAENYGYTF.

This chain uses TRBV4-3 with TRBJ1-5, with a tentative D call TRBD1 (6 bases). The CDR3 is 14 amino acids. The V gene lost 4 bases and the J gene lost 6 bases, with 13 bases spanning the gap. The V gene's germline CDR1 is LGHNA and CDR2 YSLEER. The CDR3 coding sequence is TGCGCCAGCAGCCCGACAGGTGGCGGTCAGCCCCAGCATTTT. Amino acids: CASSPTGGGQPQHF.

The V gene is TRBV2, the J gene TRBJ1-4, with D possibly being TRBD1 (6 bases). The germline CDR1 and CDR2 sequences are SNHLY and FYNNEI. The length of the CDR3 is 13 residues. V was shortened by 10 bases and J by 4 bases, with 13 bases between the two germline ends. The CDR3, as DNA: TGTGCCAACTCACAGGGTATTAATGAAAAACTGTTTTTT. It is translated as CANSQGINEKLFF.

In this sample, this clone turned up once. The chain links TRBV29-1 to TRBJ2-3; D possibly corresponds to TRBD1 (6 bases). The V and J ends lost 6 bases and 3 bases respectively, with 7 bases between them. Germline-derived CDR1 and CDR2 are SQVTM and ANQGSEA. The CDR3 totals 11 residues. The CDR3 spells CSVTGTDTQYF. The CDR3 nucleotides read TGCAGCGTCACAGGGACAGATACGCAGTATTTT.

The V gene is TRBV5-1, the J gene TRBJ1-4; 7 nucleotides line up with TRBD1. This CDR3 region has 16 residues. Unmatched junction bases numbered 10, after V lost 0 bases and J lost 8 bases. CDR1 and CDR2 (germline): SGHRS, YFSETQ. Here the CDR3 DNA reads TGCGCCAGCAGCTTGGGACAGGGTCCCGTAACCGAAAAACTGTTTTTT. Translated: CASSLGQGPVTEKLFF.